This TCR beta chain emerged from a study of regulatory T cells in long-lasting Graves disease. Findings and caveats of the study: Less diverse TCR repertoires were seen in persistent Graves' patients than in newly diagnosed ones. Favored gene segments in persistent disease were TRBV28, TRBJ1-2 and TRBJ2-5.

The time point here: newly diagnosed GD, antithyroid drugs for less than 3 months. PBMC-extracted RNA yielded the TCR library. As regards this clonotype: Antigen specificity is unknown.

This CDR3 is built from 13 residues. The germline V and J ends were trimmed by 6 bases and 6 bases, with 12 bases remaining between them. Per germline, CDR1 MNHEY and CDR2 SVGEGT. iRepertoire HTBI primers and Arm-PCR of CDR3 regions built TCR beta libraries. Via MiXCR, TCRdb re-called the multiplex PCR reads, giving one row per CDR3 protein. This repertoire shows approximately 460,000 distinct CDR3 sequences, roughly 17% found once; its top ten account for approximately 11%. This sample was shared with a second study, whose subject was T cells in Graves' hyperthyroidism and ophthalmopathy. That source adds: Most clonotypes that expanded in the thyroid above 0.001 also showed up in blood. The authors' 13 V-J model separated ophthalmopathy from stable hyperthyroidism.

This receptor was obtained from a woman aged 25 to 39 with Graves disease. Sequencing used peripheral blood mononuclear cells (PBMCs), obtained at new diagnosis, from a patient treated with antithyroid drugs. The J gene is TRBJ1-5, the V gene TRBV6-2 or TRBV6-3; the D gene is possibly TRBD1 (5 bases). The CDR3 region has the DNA TGTGCCAGCAGCCTCCAGGGAGCTCAGCCCCAGCATTTT. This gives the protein CASSLQGAQPQHF.